The 29 T cell receptor beta chains below all came from one sample that was sequenced in a study of blood T cell repertoires in COVID-19. Here immunoSEQ multiplex PCR was the method, and the copy in TCRdb shows in-frame clones only, minus some. The data show roughly 180,000 clones, with around 83% seen just once and 6.2% held by the top ten. The sequencing input was PBMCs or T cells enriched from blood (not recorded which). The receptor source for this set is a man aged 35 to 55 who had recovered from COVID-19.

J is TRBJ2-7 and V is TRBV5-1; D might be TRBD1 (5 bases). Trimming cost V 0 bases and J 3 bases, with 10 bases left between them. CDR3 length equals 14 residues. Looked up from germline, CDR1 is SGHRS and CDR2 is YFSETQ. DNA for the CDR3: TGCGCCAGCAGCTTGGAGCCAGGGAACTACGAGCAGTACTTC. Residues: CASSLEPGNYEQYF.

The V and J genes are TRBV7-2 and TRBJ1-5; maybe TRBD1 (5 bases). The CDR3 runs 14 residues. V was pared by 3 bases and J by 7 bases, with 13 bases between. Germline loops: CDR1 SGHTA, CDR2 FQGNSA. CDR3 amino acids: CASSFREGYQPQHF. CDR3 in DNA: TGTGCCAGCAGCTTCAGGGAGGGGTACCAGCCCCAGCATTTT.

The chain carries TRBV6-6 and TRBJ1-5; D possibly corresponds to TRBD1 (5 bases). CDR1 and CDR2 (germline): MNHNY, SVGAGI (reference sequence). The ends were cut back, 4 bases at V and 9 bases at J, with 16 bases in the middle. The length of the CDR3 is 14 residues. CDR3 loop: CASSFRGGAAPQHF. The CDR3 region has the DNA TGTGCCAGCAGTTTTAGGGGCGGTGCGGCGCCCCAGCATTTT.

In its sample, this clone is medium-sized (0.01 to 0.1%). The chain has TRBV19 and TRBJ2-2; maybe TRBD1 (5 bases). The CDR3 is 13 residues long. Germline CDR1 is LNHDA and CDR2 is SQIVND (reference sequence). With 10 bases removed from V and 1 base from J, the gap between germline ends came to 10 bases. The CDR3 DNA reads as TGTGCCACCCAAGGGGAGAACACCGGGGAGCTGTTTTTT. Its protein product is CATQGENTGELFF.

The chain links TRBV9 to TRBJ2-2; D is perhaps TRBD2 (6 bases). V was clipped by 4 bases and J by 7 bases, with 11 bases between them. Germline values: CDR1 SGDLS, CDR2 YYNGEE. The CDR3 has 13 amino acids. Here the CDR3 DNA reads TGTGCCAGCAGCCCGGAGGGCCTCGGGGAGCTGTTTTTT. This codes for CASSPEGLGELFF.

V usage is TRBV30 and J usage is TRBJ1-3; D possibly corresponds to TRBD1 (5 bases). The V gene lost 7 bases and the J gene lost 0 bases, with 10 bases spanning the gap. Germline CDR1 GTSNPN, CDR2 SVGIG (reference sequence). CDR3 length: 13 amino acids. The CDR3 here is CALQVFSGNTIYF. CDR3 DNA: TGTGCCTTACAGGTTTTCTCTGGAAACACCATATATTTT. The full variable domain, with the rest looked up from reference TRBV30 and TRBJ1-3, is SQTIHQWPATLVQPVGSPLSLECTVEGTSNPNLYWYRQAAGRGLQLLFYSVGIGQISSEVPQNLSASRPQDRQFILSSKKLLLSDSGFYLCALQVFSGNTIYFGEGSWLTVV.

V usage is TRBV4-1 and J usage is TRBJ2-7, with TRBD1 matching 7 bases. V gave up 1 base and J gave up 2 bases; unmatched junction bases: 11. CDR3 size: 17 residues. Germline values: CDR1 MGHRA, CDR2 YSYEKL. DNA for the CDR3: TGCGCCAGCAGCCAAGCATTCAAGGGACAGAGAGCCTACGAGCAGTACTTC. This translates into CASSQAFKGQRAYEQYF.

This clone was detected once. This chain connects TRBV19 to TRBJ2-5; possible D gene TRBD2, 6 bases. Germline CDR1 is LNHDA and CDR2 is SQIVND (reference sequence). Deletions cut 4 bases from V and 5 bases from J, with 17 bases between. CDR3 length: 15 residues. The CDR3 loop reads CASSTGSSIGETQYF. Here the CDR3 DNA reads TGTGCCAGTAGTACCGGGAGCTCAATCGGGGAGACCCAGTACTTC.

This clone has just one count. The rearrangement joins TRBV19 to TRBJ1-1; 8 nucleotides line up with TRBD1. With V trimmed by 3 bases and J by 2 bases, 5 bases remained unmatched. Germline lookup yields CDR1 LNHDA and CDR2 SQIVND (reference sequence). The CDR3 has 15 amino acids. The CDR3 DNA reads TGTGCCAGTAGTATTAACAGGGGGTTAAACACTGAAGCTTTCTTT. Translated: CASSINRGLNTEAFF. Drawing the rest from reference TRBV19 and TRBJ1-1, the complete variable domain is DGGITQSPKYLFRKEGQNVTLSCEQNLNHDAMYWYRQDPGQGLRLIYYSQIVNDFQKGDIAEGYSVSREKKESFPLTVTSAQKNPTAFYLCASSINRGLNTEAFFGQGTRLTVV.

The gene calls are TRBV30 and TRBJ1-1; 7 bases fit TRBD1. This CDR3 is built from 12 residues. Unmatched junction bases numbered 8, after V lost 3 bases and J lost 10 bases. The germline V gene encodes CDR1 GTSNPN and CDR2 SVGIG (reference sequence). The CDR3 sequence: CAWSDRDSRAFF. The CDR3 coding sequence is TGTGCCTGGAGCGACCGGGACAGCAGAGCTTTCTTT.

This rearrangement joins TRBV9 to TRBJ1-5, with D maybe TRBD1 (5 bases). Germline CDR1 and CDR2: SGDLS and YYNGEE. The ends were cut back, 0 bases at V and 6 bases at J, with 13 bases in the middle. CDR3 size: 15 residues. The CDR3 nucleotides read TGTGCCAGCAGCGTAGGGCTAGGTCAGGGTCAGCCCCAGCATTTT. This sequence encodes CASSVGLGQGQPQHF.

The rearrangement links TRBV19 to TRBJ2-1; the match to TRBD1 covers 8 bases. From germline, CDR1 is LNHDA and CDR2 SQIVND (reference sequence). The ends lost 7 bases at V and 4 bases at J; junction bases unmatched: 9. CDR3 size: 15 residues. This CDR3 reads CASTLDRGGYNEQFF. The DNA for the CDR3 is TGTGCCAGTACCCTAGACAGGGGCGGATACAATGAGCAGTTCTTC.

The chain employs TRBV11-2 and TRBJ1-1; perhaps TRBD1 as D (5 bases). Trimming left V 2 bases short and J 8 bases short, with 15 bases between. The CDR3 extends over 14 amino acids. Germline CDR1 reads SGHAT; CDR2 reads FQNNGV. As DNA, the CDR3 is TGTGCCAGCAGCTTAATAGAGCCCGGACAAGAAGCTTTCTTT. Amino acid sequence: CASSLIEPGQEAFF.

V is TRBV11-3 and J is TRBJ1-4, with D hard to call. The CDR3 loop spans 14 amino acids. Germline V gives CDR1 SGHNT, CDR2 YENEEA. V shed 6 bases and J shed 8 bases, with 16 bases lying between them. In DNA, the CDR3 is TGTGCCAGCAGTCCAACGGCGGGGAACGAAAAACTGTTTTTT. Translation: CASSPTAGNEKLFF.

This clone was detected once. V gene TRBV27 combines with J gene TRBJ2-7; 10 nucleotides line up with TRBD2. This CDR3 region has 13 residues. Germline V gene lookup returns CDR1 MNHEY and CDR2 SMNVEV (reference sequence). V was pared by 5 bases and J by 5 bases, with 3 bases of the junction left unmatched. The CDR3 region is CASSQLAGNEQYF. Here the CDR3 DNA reads TGTGCCAGCAGTCAACTAGCGGGGAACGAGCAGTACTTC.

The chain combines TRBV11-2 with TRBJ2-4; tentatively, D is TRBD2 (6 bases). The CDR3 totals 19 residues. The ends were cut back, 2 bases at V and 0 bases at J, with 20 bases in the middle. CDR1 SGHAT and CDR2 FQNNGV come from the germline V gene. This chain's CDR3 is CASSLRPRGRPLAKNIQYF. CDR3 nucleotide sequence: TGTGCCAGCAGCTTACGCCCTCGTGGGAGGCCGCTAGCCAAAAACATTCAGTACTTC. Together with reference TRBV11-2 and TRBJ2-4, the CDR3 gives the full variable domain: EAGVAQSPRYKIIEKRQSVAFWCNPISGHATLYWYQQILGQGPKLLIQFQNNGVVDDSQLPKDRFSAERLKGVDSTLKIQPAKLEDSAVYLCASSLRPRGRPLAKNIQYFGAGTRLSVL.

J is TRBJ1-2 and V is TRBV28; D may be TRBD1 (6 bases). With 4 bases removed from V and 1 base from J, the gap between germline ends came to 13 bases. CDR1 is MDHEN and CDR2 is SYDVKM in the germline V gene. This CDR3 is built from 15 residues. CDR3 coding DNA: TGTGCCAGCAGTTCCTACAGGGAGGGTAACTATGGCTACACCTTC. Translated, it gives CASSSYREGNYGYTF.

The chain joins TRBV21-1 to TRBJ2-1; the table's D call, TRBD1, was not checked against the DNA. TRBV21-1 is classified as a pseudogene. The CDR3 has 17 amino acids. The CDR3 DNA is TGTGCCAGCAGCTTACCGACCGGGACAGGGGTCAACAATGAGCAGTTCTTC. This sequence encodes CASSLPTGTGVNNEQFF.

The chain combines TRBV7-9 with TRBJ2-2; no firm D call. The CDR3 length is 12 residues. V lost 5 bases, J lost 7 bases, and 8 bases lay in between. Germline CDR1 SEHNR, CDR2 FQNEAQ (reference sequence). CDR3 region: CASSPRIGELFF. The CDR3 region has the DNA TGTGCCAGCAGCCCGCGGATCGGGGAGCTGTTTTTT.

The chain recombines TRBV7-2 with TRBJ2-1, with D unclear. V shed 5 bases and J shed 9 bases, with 11 bases lying between them. This CDR3 is built from 12 residues. Germline V gene sequence: CDR1 SGHTA, CDR2 FQGNSA. This CDR3 reads CASSLTVSEQFF. CDR3 bases: TGTGCCAGCAGCCTAACGGTGAGTGAGCAGTTCTTC.

This clone showed up just a few times. The chain couples TRBV28 to TRBJ1-1; D unresolved. The length of the CDR3 is 13 residues. Germline V CDR1 and CDR2: MDHEN, SYDVKM. V was pared by 7 bases and J by 0 bases, with 9 bases between. As DNA, the CDR3 is TGTGCCAGCATCGGGTACATGAACACTGAAGCTTTCTTT. Encoded protein: CASIGYMNTEAFF.

The chain uses TRBV12-5 and TRBJ1-5; 7 bases match TRBD1. The ends lost 5 bases at V and 0 bases at J; junction bases unmatched: 4. CDR1 is LGHNT, CDR2 FRNRAP, per germline. The CDR3 is 15 residues long. The CDR3: CASGPTGISNQPQHF. The CDR3 coding sequence is TGTGCTAGTGGTCCGACAGGGATTAGCAATCAGCCCCAGCATTTT.

The chain couples TRBV21-1 to TRBJ1-5; the listed D gene, TRBD1, was not tested against the DNA. TRBV21-1 is listed as a pseudogene. CDR3 length: 16 residues. The CDR3 sequence is CASSKSWGRVNQPQHF. CDR3 nucleotide sequence: TGTGCCAGCAGCAAATCTTGGGGCAGGGTTAATCAGCCCCAGCATTTT.

This sequence joins TRBV5-1 and TRBJ1-1, with D possibly being TRBD1 (5 bases). Germline CDR1 is SGHRS and CDR2 is YFSETQ. Trimming stripped 5 bases from V and 0 bases from J, with 14 bases between. This CDR3 region has 15 residues. CDR3 sequence (DNA): TGCGCCAGCAGGATTCTAGGCAGGGTGAACACTGAAGCTTTCTTT. This translates into CASRILGRVNTEAFF.

This rearrangement joins TRBV4-1 to TRBJ1-3; 7 bases fit TRBD1. This CDR3 region has 15 residues. After removal of 4 bases from V and 2 bases from J, the junction contained 5 bases not matched to a gene. In germline, CDR1 is MGHRA, CDR2 YSYEKL. The CDR3 region is CASSRPGQTGNTIYF. In DNA form, the CDR3 reads TGCGCCAGCAGCCGACCGGGACAGACTGGAAACACCATATATTTT.

The chain combines TRBV19 with TRBJ1-1; D is possibly TRBD1 (6 bases). Germline V CDR1 and CDR2: LNHDA, SQIVND (reference sequence). The CDR3 runs to 16 residues. Trimming cost V 1 base and J 1 base, with 13 bases left between them. CDR3 bases: TGTGCCAGTAGTATAGTCTTTCAGGGGTCGAACACTGAAGCTTTCTTT. Translation: CASSIVFQGSNTEAFF.

V and J are TRBV4-1 and TRBJ1-4, with TRBD1 identical over 11 bases. Trimming at V came to 4 bases and at J to 6 bases, leaving 1 base not matched to a gene. Looked up from germline, CDR1 is MGHRA and CDR2 is YSYEKL. CDR3 length equals 14 residues. CDR3 sequence (DNA): TGCGCCAGCAGCCGGGACAGGGGGGATGAAAAACTGTTTTTT. This codes for CASSRDRGDEKLFF.

This sequence joins TRBV9 and TRBJ1-4, with D perhaps matching TRBD1 (5 bases). V lost 3 bases to trimming and J lost 4 bases, with 10 bases between them. The CDR3 runs to 14 residues. CDR1 and CDR2 from the germline V gene are SGDLS and YYNGEE. The CDR3 DNA sequence: TGTGCCAGCAGCGAAGGCAGGGTTAATGAAAAACTGTTTTTT. It specifies CASSEGRVNEKLFF.

The rearrangement links TRBV4-1 to TRBJ2-7; 9 positions match TRBD1. CDR3 length: 14 residues. The germline V gene encodes CDR1 MGHRA and CDR2 YSYEKL. V trimming: 2 bases; J trimming: 5 bases; junction bases outside the gene matches: 4. As DNA, the CDR3 is TGCGCCAGCAGCCAAACGGACAGGGGAGACGAGCAGTACTTC. Translating it yields CASSQTDRGDEQYF.